This T cell receptor (beta chain) came from a study of technical replicates of blood from a handful of donors. Profiled with immunoSEQ multiplex PCR; TCRdb holds only in-frame clones, not every one. The sample carries about 79,000 clones, approximately 91% recorded once. Sequences were obtained from T cells isolated from PBMCs. The receptor was derived from a human donor in good health. Some clones in this sample may be carry-over from other donors' samples.

CDR3 DNA sequence: TGTGCCAGCAGCGAGACGGGGTACAATGAGCAGTTCTTC. Translating it yields CASSETGYNEQFF. This chain joins TRBV7-2 and TRBJ2-1, with D tentatively TRBD2 (5 bases). The CDR3 runs 13 residues. Germline V CDR1 and CDR2: SGHTA, FQGNSA. Trimming pared 5 bases from V and 4 bases from J, leaving 9 bases between. The full variable domain, rest sourced from reference TRBV7-2 and TRBJ2-1, is GAGVSQSPSNKVTEKGKDVELRCDPISGHTALYWYRQSLGQGLEFLIYFQGNSAPDKSGLPSDRFSAERTGGSVSTLTIQRTQQEDSAVYLCASSETGYNEQFFGPGTRLTVL.